Listed below are T cell receptor beta chains from one sample, sequenced in a study of blood T cell repertoires in COVID-19. Only in-frame clones appear in the TCRdb table, and some are missing; sequencing was by immunoSEQ multiplex PCR. The table lists fewer than 250,000 clones, about 83% of them singletons. The sample consisted of peripheral blood. These receptors originate from a man aged 45 to 65 with acute or convalescent COVID-19. Each CDR3 is given with its conserved first and last residue. The D gene is left open where the match is weak.

>TRBV24-1|TRBJ2-7|-
CATSEKTGTLDEQYF
>TRBV5-1|TRBJ1-1|-
CASANWAGNTEAFF
>TRBV6-5|TRBJ2-5|TRBD2
CASRPTSGRKETQYF
>TRBV2|TRBJ1-6|TRBD1
CASTESGTANNSPLHF
>TRBV6-5|TRBJ1-5|-
CASSPGFYQPQHF
>TRBV19|TRBJ2-1|TRBD2
CASSIGGRAYEQFF
>TRBV28|TRBJ1-5|TRBD1
CASSLLQGGPQPQHF
>TRBV20-1|TRBJ2-5|-
CSARGEETQYF
>TRBV2|TRBJ2-7|TRBD2
CASSVSGGSDEQYF
>TRBV12-5|TRBJ1-1|-
CASGLRGGRNTEAFF
>TRBV28|TRBJ1-2|-
CASSRTRTGGYTF
>TRBV5-1|TRBJ2-7|TRBD1
CASSLEGTGTYEQYF
>TRBV5-1|TRBJ2-1|TRBD2
CASSQRTSGTYNEQFF
>TRBV9|TRBJ2-5|TRBD1
CASSGYGQAQETQYF
>TRBV10-1|TRBJ2-2|TRBD2
CASRIPKPTSGFANTGELFF
>TRBV20-1|TRBJ1-5|TRBD1
CSASWGQVNNQPQHF
>TRBV5-1|TRBJ1-3|-
CASSLNFEDTIYF
>TRBV7-7|TRBJ2-7|-
CASSLRDGDYEQYF
>TRBV3-1/TRBV3-2|TRBJ2-3|-
CASSRGDTQYF
>TRBV2|TRBJ1-5|-
CASSVEQNFQPQHF
>TRBV19|TRBJ1-1|-
CASSPTNTEAFF
>TRBV19|TRBJ1-3|TRBD1
CASNGYRGVIDTIYF
>TRBV19|TRBJ1-5|-
CASSIGDFWNQPQHF
>TRBV18|TRBJ2-1|-
CASSPLTASYNEQFF
>TRBV11-2|TRBJ2-3|TRBD1
CASSSQARGAGGIADTQYF
>TRBV12-3/TRBV12-4|TRBJ2-2|-
CASSKGGRELFF
>TRBV6-5|TRBJ1-6|TRBD1
CASSTRDRQSPLHF
>TRBV11-2|TRBJ1-1|-
CASSGYREGAEAFF
>TRBV28|TRBJ1-2|TRBD1
CASSQRGTGFYGYTF
>TRBV18|TRBJ1-5|TRBD1
CASSSTGTGVSNQPQHF
>TRBV6-5|TRBJ2-1|TRBD1
CASSTNPTGGDLEFF
>TRBV2|TRBJ1-5|-
CASSETGRETHSNQPQHF
>TRBV11-3|TRBJ2-7|TRBD1
CASSTYRGQVYEQYF
>TRBV2|TRBJ1-2|-
CASRPTYRGNYGYTF
>TRBV9|TRBJ2-7|-
CASSVGTHSYEQYF
>TRBV29-1|TRBJ1-2|-
CSVELGGVNYGYTF
>TRBV7-8|TRBJ2-1|TRBD2
CASSPPGLAGGREQFF
>TRBV5-5|TRBJ1-1|-
CASSLLSLAAEAFF
>TRBV7-2|TRBJ2-1|TRBD2
CASSSSLGGRSNEQFF
>TRBV6-5|TRBJ1-6|-
CASSYSRVGNSPLHF
>TRBV3-1/TRBV3-2|TRBJ1-2|TRBD1
CASSPRRTGGYTF
>TRBV9|TRBJ2-5|-
CASSVAGGETQYF
>TRBV29-1|TRBJ2-7|-
CSVVSGVDYEQYF
>TRBV12-3/TRBV12-4|TRBJ2-1|-
CASTDSSYNEQFF
>TRBV6-5|TRBJ2-2|-
CASSYARAGNTGELFF